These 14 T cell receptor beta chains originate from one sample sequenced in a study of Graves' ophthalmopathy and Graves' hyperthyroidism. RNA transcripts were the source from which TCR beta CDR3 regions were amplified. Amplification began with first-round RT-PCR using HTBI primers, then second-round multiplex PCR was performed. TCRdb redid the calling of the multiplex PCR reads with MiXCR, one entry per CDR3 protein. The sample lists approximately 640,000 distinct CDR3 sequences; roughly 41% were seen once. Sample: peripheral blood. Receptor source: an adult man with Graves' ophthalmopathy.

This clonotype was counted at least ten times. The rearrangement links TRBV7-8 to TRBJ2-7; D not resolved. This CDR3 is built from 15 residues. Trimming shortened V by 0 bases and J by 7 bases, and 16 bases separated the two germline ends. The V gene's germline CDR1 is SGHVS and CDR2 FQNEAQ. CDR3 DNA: TGTGCCAGCAGCTTAGCACTGGCCGGCGGCGATGAGCAGTACTTC. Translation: CASSLALAGGDEQYF.

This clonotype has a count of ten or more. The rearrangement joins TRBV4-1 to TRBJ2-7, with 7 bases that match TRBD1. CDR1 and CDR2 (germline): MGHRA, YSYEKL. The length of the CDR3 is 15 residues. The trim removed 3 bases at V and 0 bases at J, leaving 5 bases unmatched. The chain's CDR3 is CASSQVTGSSYEQYF. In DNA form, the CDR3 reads TGCGCCAGCAGCCAGGTGACAGGGAGCTCCTACGAGCAGTACTTC.

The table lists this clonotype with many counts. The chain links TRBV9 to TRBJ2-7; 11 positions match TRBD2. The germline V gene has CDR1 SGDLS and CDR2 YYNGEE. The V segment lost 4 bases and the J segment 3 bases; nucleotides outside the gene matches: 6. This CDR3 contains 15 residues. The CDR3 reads CASSTSGSAGYEQYF. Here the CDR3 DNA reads TGTGCCAGCAGCACTAGCGGGAGTGCTGGCTACGAGCAGTACTTC.

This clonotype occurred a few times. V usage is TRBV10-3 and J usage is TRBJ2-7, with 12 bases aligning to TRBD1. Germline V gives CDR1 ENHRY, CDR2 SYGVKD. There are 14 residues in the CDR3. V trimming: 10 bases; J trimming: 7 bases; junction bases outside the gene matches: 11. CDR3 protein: CASRPGQGADEQYF. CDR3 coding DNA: TGTGCCAGCAGGCCGGGACAGGGGGCGGATGAGCAGTACTTC.

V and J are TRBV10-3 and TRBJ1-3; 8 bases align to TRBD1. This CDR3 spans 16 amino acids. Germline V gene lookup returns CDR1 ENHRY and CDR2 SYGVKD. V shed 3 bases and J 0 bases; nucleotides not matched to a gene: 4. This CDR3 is CAISDFGTGSGNTIYF. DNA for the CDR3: TGTGCCATCAGTGACTTCGGGACAGGCTCTGGAAACACCATATATTTT.

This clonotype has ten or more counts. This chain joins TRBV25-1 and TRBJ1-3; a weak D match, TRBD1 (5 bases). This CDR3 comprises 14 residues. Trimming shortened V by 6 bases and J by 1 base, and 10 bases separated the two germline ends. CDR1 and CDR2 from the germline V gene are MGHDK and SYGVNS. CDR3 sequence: CASSAGTSGNTIYF. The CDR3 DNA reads TGTGCCAGCAGCGCCGGGACTTCTGGAAACACCATATATTTT.

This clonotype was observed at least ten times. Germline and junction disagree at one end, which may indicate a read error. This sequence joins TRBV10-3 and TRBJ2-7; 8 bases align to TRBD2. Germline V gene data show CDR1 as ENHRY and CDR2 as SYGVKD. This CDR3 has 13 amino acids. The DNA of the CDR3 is TGTGCCAGCAGTCCTAGCGGGTACTACGAGCAGTACTTC. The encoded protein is CASSPSGYYEQYF.

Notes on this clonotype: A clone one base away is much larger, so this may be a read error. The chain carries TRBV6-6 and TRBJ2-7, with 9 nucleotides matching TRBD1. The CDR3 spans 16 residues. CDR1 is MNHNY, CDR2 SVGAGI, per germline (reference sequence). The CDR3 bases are TGTGCCAGCAGTTACAACTTGGACAGGGGAGGATACGAGCAGCACTTC. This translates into CASSYNLDRGGYEQHF.

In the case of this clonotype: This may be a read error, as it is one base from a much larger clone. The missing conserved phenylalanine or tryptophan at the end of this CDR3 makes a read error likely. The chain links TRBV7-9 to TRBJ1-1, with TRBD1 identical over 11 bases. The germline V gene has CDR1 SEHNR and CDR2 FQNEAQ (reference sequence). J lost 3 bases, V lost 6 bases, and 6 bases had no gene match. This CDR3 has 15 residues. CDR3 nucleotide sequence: TGTGCCAGCAGTTACTTGGGACAGGGGGACACTGAAGCTTTCCTT. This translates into CASSYLGQGDTEAFL.

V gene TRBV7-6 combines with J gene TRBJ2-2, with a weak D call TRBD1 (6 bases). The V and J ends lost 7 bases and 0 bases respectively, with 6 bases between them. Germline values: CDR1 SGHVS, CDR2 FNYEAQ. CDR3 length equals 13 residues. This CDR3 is CASKGANTGELFF. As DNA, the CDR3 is TGTGCCAGCAAGGGGGCGAACACCGGGGAGCTGTTTTTT.

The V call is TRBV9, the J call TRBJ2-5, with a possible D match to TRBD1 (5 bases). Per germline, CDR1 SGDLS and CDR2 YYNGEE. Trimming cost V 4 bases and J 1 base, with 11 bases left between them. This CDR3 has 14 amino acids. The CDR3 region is CASSQQVFQETQYF. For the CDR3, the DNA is TGTGCCAGCAGCCAACAGGTCTTCCAAGAGACCCAGTACTTC.

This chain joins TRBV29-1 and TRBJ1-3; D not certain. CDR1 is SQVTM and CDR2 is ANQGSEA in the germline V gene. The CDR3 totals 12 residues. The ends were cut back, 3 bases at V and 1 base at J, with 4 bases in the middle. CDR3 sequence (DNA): TGCAGCGTTGACCCATCTGGAAACACCATATATTTT. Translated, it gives CSVDPSGNTIYF.

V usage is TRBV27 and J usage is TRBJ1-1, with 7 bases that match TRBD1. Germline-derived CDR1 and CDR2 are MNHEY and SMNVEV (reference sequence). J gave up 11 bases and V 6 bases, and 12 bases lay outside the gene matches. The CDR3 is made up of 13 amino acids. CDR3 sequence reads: CASSPGQVYGAFF. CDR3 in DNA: TGTGCCAGCAGCCCCGGACAGGTATATGGTGCTTTCTTT.

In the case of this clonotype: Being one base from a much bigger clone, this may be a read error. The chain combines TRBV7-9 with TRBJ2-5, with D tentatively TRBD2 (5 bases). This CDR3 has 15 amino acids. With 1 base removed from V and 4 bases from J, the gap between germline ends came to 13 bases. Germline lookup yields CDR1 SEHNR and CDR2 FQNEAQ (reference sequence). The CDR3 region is CASSLGRRPRETQYF. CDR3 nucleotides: TGTGCCAGCAGCTTAGGGAGGCGGCCCCGAGAGACCCAGTACTTC.